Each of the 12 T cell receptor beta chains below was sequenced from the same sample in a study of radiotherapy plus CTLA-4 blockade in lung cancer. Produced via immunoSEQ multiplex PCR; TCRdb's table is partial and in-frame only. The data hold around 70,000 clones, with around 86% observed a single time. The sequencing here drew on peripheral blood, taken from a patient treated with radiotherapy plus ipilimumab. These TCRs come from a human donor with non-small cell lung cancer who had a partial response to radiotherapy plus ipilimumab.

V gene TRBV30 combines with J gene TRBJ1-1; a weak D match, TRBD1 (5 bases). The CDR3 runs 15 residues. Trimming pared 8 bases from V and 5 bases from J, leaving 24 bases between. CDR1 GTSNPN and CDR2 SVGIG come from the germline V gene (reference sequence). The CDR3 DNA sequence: TGTGCCGGAACATGGCCCAACAAGGGGAGGACTGAAGCTTTCTTT. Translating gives CAGTWPNKGRTEAFF. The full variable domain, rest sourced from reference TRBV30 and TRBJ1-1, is SQTIHQWPATLVQPVGSPLSLECTVEGTSNPNLYWYRQAAGRGLQLLFYSVGIGQISSEVPQNLSASRPQDRQFILSSKKLLLSDSGFYLCAGTWPNKGRTEAFFGQGTRLTVV.

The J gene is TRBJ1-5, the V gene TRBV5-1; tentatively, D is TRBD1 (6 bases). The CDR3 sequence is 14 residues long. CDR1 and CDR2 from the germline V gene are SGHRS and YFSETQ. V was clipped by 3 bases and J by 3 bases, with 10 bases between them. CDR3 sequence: CASSWSGVNQPQHF. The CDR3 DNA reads TGCGCCAGCAGCTGGTCAGGGGTCAATCAGCCCCAGCATTTT.

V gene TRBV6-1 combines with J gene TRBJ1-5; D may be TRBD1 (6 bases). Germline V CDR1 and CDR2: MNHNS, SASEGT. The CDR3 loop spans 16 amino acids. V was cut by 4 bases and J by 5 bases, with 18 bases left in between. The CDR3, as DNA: TGTGCCAGCAGTGCAGAGGACAGCAGTTTTGATCAGCCCCAGCATTTT. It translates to CASSAEDSSFDQPQHF.

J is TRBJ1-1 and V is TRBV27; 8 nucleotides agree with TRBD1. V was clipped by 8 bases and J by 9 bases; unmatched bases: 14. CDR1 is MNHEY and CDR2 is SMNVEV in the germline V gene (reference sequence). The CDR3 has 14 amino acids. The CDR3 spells CASQINSDRAQAFF. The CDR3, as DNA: TGTGCCAGCCAAATAAATTCGGACAGGGCACAAGCTTTCTTT.

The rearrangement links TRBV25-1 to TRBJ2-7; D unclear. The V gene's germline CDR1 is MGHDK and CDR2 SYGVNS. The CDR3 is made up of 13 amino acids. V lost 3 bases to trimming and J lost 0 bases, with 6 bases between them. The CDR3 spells CASSDPGSYEQYF. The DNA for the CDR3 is TGTGCCAGCAGTGACCCCGGCTCCTACGAGCAGTACTTC.

CDR3 protein: CSVLDTGGKYEQYF. For the CDR3, the DNA is TGCAGCGTGCTGGATACCGGGGGGAAGTACGAGCAGTACTTC. The rearrangement uses TRBV29-1 and TRBJ2-7; 7 nucleotides match TRBD2. The CDR3 has 14 amino acids. Germline V gene data show CDR1 as SQVTM and CDR2 as ANQGSEA. The trim removed 6 bases at V and 4 bases at J, leaving 12 bases unmatched.

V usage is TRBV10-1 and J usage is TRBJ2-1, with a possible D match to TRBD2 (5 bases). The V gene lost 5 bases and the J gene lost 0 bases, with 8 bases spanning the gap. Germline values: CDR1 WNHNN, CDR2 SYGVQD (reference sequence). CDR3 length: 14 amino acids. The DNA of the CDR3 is TGCGCCAGCAGTAGAACTAGCTCCTACAATGAGCAGTTCTTC. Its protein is CASSRTSSYNEQFF.

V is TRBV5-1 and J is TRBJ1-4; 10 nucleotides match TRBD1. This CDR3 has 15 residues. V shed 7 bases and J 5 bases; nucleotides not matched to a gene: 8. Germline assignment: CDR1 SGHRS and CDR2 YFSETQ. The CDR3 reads CASRGVGQGNEKLFF. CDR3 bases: TGCGCCAGCCGGGGTGTGGGACAGGGGAATGAAAAACTGTTTTTT.

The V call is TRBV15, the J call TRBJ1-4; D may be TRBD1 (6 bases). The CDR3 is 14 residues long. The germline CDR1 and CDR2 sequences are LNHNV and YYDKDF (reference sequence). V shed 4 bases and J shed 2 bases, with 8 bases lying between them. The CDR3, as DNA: TGTGCCACCAGCACAGGGGCGACTAATGAAAAACTGTTTTTT. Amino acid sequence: CATSTGATNEKLFF.

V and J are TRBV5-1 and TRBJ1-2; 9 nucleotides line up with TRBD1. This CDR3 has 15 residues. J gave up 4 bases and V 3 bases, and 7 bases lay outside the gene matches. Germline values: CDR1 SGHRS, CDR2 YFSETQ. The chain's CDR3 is CASSSTGGVGYGYTF. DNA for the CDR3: TGCGCCAGCAGCTCGACAGGGGGTGTAGGCTATGGCTACACCTTC. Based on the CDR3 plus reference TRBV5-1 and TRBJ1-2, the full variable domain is KAGVTQTPRYLIKTRGQQVTLSCSPISGHRSVSWYQQTPGQGLQFLFEYFSETQRNKGNFPGRFSGRQFSNSRSEMNVSTLELGDSALYLCASSSTGGVGYGYTFGSGTRLTVV.

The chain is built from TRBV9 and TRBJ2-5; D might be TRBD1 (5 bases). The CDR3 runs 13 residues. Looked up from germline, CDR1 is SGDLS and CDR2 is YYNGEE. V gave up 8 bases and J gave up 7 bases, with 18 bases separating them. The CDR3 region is CASSGNTIGTQYF. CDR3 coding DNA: TGTGCCAGTTCAGGGAATACTATTGGGACCCAGTACTTC. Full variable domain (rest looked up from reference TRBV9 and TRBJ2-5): DSGVTQTPKHLITATGQRVTLRCSPRSGDLSVYWYQQSLDQGLQFLIQYYNGEERAKGNILERFSAQQFPDLHSELNLSSLELGDSALYFCASSGNTIGTQYFGPGTRLLVL.

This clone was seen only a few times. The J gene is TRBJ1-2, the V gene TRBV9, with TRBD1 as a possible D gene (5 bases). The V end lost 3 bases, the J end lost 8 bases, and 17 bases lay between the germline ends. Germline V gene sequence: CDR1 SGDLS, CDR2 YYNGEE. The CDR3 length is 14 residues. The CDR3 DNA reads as TGTGCCAGCAGCGCCGGGGGGATCCTCCGGGGCTACACCTTC. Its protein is CASSAGGILRGYTF.